The T cell receptor beta chain under discussion was sequenced for a study of blood T cell repertoires in COVID-19. V lost 2 bases to trimming and J lost 4 bases, with 4 bases between them. The CDR3 is 12 amino acids. CDR1 is KGHSH, CDR2 LQKENI, per germline. Authors' data handling: From reference gene primer amplification, estimates of nucleated cell counts were derived. TCRdb's copy holds only in-frame clones and misses some; the assay was immunoSEQ multiplex PCR. V, J and clone size were drawn from that table, and D and trimming were deduced from the DNA. The sample includes approximately 210,000 clones, roughly 86% seen only once; the top ten take 4% to 6%. This clone showed up just once.

The specimen was peripheral blood. The V call is TRBV18, the J call TRBJ2-3; D not resolved. The receptor was derived from an older woman with active or convalescent COVID-19. The CDR3 nucleotides read TGTGCCAGCTCACCAACTTCAGATACGCAGTATTTT. Encoded protein: CASSPTSDTQYF.